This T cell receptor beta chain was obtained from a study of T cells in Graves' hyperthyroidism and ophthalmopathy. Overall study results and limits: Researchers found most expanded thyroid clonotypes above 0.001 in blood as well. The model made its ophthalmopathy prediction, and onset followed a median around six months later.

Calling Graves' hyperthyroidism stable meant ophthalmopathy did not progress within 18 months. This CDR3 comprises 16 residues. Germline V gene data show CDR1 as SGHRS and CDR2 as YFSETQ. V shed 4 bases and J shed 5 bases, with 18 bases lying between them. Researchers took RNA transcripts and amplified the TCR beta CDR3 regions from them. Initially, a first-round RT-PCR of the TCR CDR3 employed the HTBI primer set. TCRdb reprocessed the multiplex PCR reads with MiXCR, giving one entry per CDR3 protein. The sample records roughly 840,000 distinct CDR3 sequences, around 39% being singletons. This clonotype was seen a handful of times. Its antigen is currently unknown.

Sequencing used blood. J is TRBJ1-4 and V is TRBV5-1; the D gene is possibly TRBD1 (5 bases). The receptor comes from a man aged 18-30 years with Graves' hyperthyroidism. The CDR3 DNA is TGCGCCAGCAGCCCGCTCCGGGACGGGGGAAATGAAAAACTGTTTTTT. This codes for CASSPLRDGGNEKLFF.